Listed below are T cell receptor beta chains from one sample, sequenced in a study of blood T cell repertoires in COVID-19. Libraries were prepared by immunoSEQ multiplex PCR; TCRdb keeps only in-frame clonotypes and omits some of them. The table has 200,000 to 250,000 clones, around 80% seen once; the top ten hold around 9.3%. Sequencing was done on a sample of peripheral blood. The receptors here all came from a woman over 75 with acute or convalescent COVID-19. Both conserved end residues are part of each CDR3. Fields, in order: CDR3 DNA, CDR3 protein, clone size, J gene, V gene, D gene. D genes are given only for firm matches. Size tells how often a clone was seen (once, few, many) or the class of an expanded clone, and some rows leave it out.

cdr3_nt: TGTGCCAGTATCTACAGGGCGAACACTGAAGCTTTCTTT
cdr3_aa: CASIYRANTEAFF
clone_size: NA
j_call: TRBJ1-1
v_call: TRBV19
d_call: NA

cdr3_nt: TGTGCCAGCAGTTCATCGTATGGGCCCGGGGAGCTGTTTTTT
cdr3_aa: CASSSSYGPGELFF
clone_size: NA
j_call: TRBJ2-2
v_call: TRBV5-8
d_call: NA

cdr3_nt: TGTGCCAGCCCTGAATGGGGGGAAGGGGCTTTCTTT
cdr3_aa: CASPEWGEGAFF
clone_size: NA
j_call: TRBJ1-1
v_call: TRBV6-5
d_call: NA

cdr3_nt: TGTGCCAGCAGAAGCGGGCCACTTACTAACTATGGCTACACCTTC
cdr3_aa: CASRSGPLTNYGYTF
clone_size: NA
j_call: TRBJ1-2
v_call: TRBV3-1/TRBV3-2
d_call: NA

cdr3_nt: TGTGCCAGCAGCGTAGACGGGAGAGGCACCGGGGAGCTGTTTTTT
cdr3_aa: CASSVDGRGTGELFF
clone_size: few
j_call: TRBJ2-2
v_call: TRBV9
d_call: NA

cdr3_nt: TGTGCCAGTAGCCTGACAGATACGCAGTATTTT
cdr3_aa: CASSLTDTQYF
clone_size: NA
j_call: TRBJ2-3
v_call: TRBV19
d_call: NA

cdr3_nt: TGTGCCAGCAGGCAAGACAGGTGGAGAGGGGAAGCTTTCTTT
cdr3_aa: CASRQDRWRGEAFF
clone_size: NA
j_call: TRBJ1-1
v_call: TRBV6-5
d_call: NA

cdr3_nt: TGTGCCAGCAGTAACGCGGGGGCCGGAGCTTTCTTT
cdr3_aa: CASSNAGAGAFF
clone_size: NA
j_call: TRBJ1-1
v_call: TRBV6-2/TRBV6-3
d_call: NA

cdr3_nt: TGTGCCAGCAGCTTAGAAGCCAGGGGCGCTTATGGCTACACCTTC
cdr3_aa: CASSLEARGAYGYTF
clone_size: NA
j_call: TRBJ1-2
v_call: TRBV13
d_call: NA

cdr3_nt: TGCGCCAGCAGCCAAATGGCAGGAGGGTATAATGAGCAGTTCTTC
cdr3_aa: CASSQMAGGYNEQFF
clone_size: few
j_call: TRBJ2-1
v_call: TRBV4-3
d_call: NA

cdr3_nt: TGTGCCAGTAGCGCCGATGGGCCTGGTGGTCGAAATGAGCAGTTCTTC
cdr3_aa: CASSADGPGGRNEQFF
clone_size: NA
j_call: TRBJ2-1
v_call: TRBV19
d_call: NA

cdr3_nt: TGTGCCACCACAATTGAACAGGGGAGGGGCTACACCTTC
cdr3_aa: CATTIEQGRGYTF
clone_size: NA
j_call: TRBJ1-2
v_call: TRBV10-3
d_call: TRBD1

cdr3_nt: TGTGCCAGCAGCCAAGATTGGACTAGCGGGGGGGATACGCAGTATTTT
cdr3_aa: CASSQDWTSGGDTQYF
clone_size: NA
j_call: TRBJ2-3
v_call: TRBV4-2
d_call: TRBD2

cdr3_nt: TGTGCCAGCACCCCCGGGACTAGTGTTGACATTCAGTACTTC
cdr3_aa: CASTPGTSVDIQYF
clone_size: few
j_call: TRBJ2-4
v_call: TRBV7-9
d_call: TRBD2

cdr3_nt: TGTGCCAGCAGCTCGGACTCGGCGGAGCCCCAGCATTTT
cdr3_aa: CASSSDSAEPQHF
clone_size: NA
j_call: TRBJ1-5
v_call: TRBV7-8
d_call: NA

cdr3_nt: TGTGCCAGCAGTCCCAATCTAGCGGTGAGCTTCTACAATGAGCAGTTCTTC
cdr3_aa: CASSPNLAVSFYNEQFF
clone_size: NA
j_call: TRBJ2-1
v_call: TRBV27
d_call: TRBD2

cdr3_nt: TGTGCCAGCAGTGCCCCTCGGACAGGGTTGGACTATGGCTACACCTTC
cdr3_aa: CASSAPRTGLDYGYTF
clone_size: once
j_call: TRBJ1-2
v_call: TRBV2
d_call: TRBD1

cdr3_nt: TGTGCCAGCAGCCCAGGACAGGGAGGCATCTTGGGGAGAGCCCTCCACTTT
cdr3_aa: CASSPGQGGILGRALHF
clone_size: NA
j_call: TRBJ1-6
v_call: TRBV5-8
d_call: TRBD1

cdr3_nt: TGCGCCAGCAGCCAAGAGGGAGGCGGGATTGTCTCTGAAGCTTTCTTT
cdr3_aa: CASSQEGGGIVSEAFF
clone_size: NA
j_call: TRBJ1-1
v_call: TRBV4-1
d_call: NA